This entry lists 20 T cell receptor beta chains sequenced from one sample in a study of blood T cell repertoires in COVID-19. Clones were sequenced by immunoSEQ multiplex PCR, and TCRdb holds only the in-frame ones, with some missing. This table has 140,000 to 150,000 clones, less than 90% appearing once. Source material: peripheral blood. The receptors stem from a man aged 25 to 45 with COVID-19, enrolled during active disease.

This chain uses TRBV3-1 (or the pseudogene TRBV3-2) with TRBJ2-1; 7 bases map to TRBD2. The CDR3 totals 16 residues. CDR1 and CDR2 from the germline V gene are LGHDT and YNNKEL (reference sequence). J was trimmed by 5 bases and V by 7 bases; bases with no gene match: 14. The CDR3 DNA reads TGTGCCAGCACTAAAGGCTCTAGCGGAACCAACAATGAGCAGTTCTTC. Translating gives CASTKGSSGTNNEQFF.

The rearrangement joins TRBV21-1 to TRBJ1-1. TRBV21-1 is an annotated pseudogene. The CDR3 has 18 amino acids. The CDR3 DNA reads TGTGCCAGCAGCAATGGGGGGAGGGGAGATACGTGGCTCACTGAAGCTTTCTTT. Translated, it gives CASSNGGRGDTWLTEAFF.

This rearrangement joins TRBV19 to TRBJ2-1; TRBD2 matches 7 bases. Germline V gives CDR1 LNHDA, CDR2 SQIVND (reference sequence). V was pared by 4 bases and J by 9 bases, with 0 bases of the junction left unmatched. The CDR3 spans 11 residues. The CDR3 reads CASSREGEQFF. DNA of the CDR3: TGTGCCAGTAGTAGGGAGGGTGAGCAGTTCTTC.

The V gene is TRBV28, the J gene TRBJ1-2; perhaps TRBD1 as D (6 bases). This CDR3 region has 14 residues. Between the trimmed V and J ends, which lost 5 bases and 5 bases, there was a span of 15 bases. Germline V CDR1 and CDR2: MDHEN, SYDVKM. In DNA form, the CDR3 reads TGTGCCAGCAGTCCCACGGGGGGCGGGTATGGCTACACCTTC. Translating it yields CASSPTGGGYGYTF.

The gene calls are TRBV28 and TRBJ2-7, with 7 bases aligning to TRBD2. V lost 6 bases and J lost 3; bases outside the gene matches: 8. The CDR3 spans 14 residues. CDR1 and CDR2 (germline): MDHEN, SYDVKM. The CDR3 region has the DNA TGTGCCAGCAGGCTGTCTGGCGGGAGCTACGAGCAGTACTTC. Protein: CASRLSGGSYEQYF.

The gene calls are TRBV5-1 and TRBJ1-4; 7 bases agree with TRBD1. V was pared by 0 bases and J by 1 base, with 3 bases of the junction left unmatched. The germline gives CDR1 SGHRS, CDR2 YFSETQ. This CDR3 is 16 amino acids long. The CDR3 coding sequence is TGCGCCAGCAGCTTGGGACAGGGTGGAACTAATGAAAAACTGTTTTTT. As protein: CASSLGQGGTNEKLFF.

The chain is built from TRBV2 and TRBJ2-1; TRBD2 agrees at 9 bases. CDR1 and CDR2 from the germline V gene are SNHLY and FYNNEI. V trimming: 6 bases; J trimming: 14 bases; junction bases outside the gene matches: 8. This CDR3 comprises 12 residues. The CDR3 here is CASSARTSEEFF. The CDR3 DNA sequence: TGTGCCAGCAGCGCTCGGACTAGCGAGGAGTTCTTC.

V and J are TRBV29-1 and TRBJ2-7; TRBD1 matches 7 bases. Germline values: CDR1 SQVTM, CDR2 ANQGSEA. The CDR3 totals 16 residues. The trim removed 4 bases at V and 2 bases at J, leaving 14 bases unmatched. As DNA, the CDR3 is TGCAGCGTTGTGGGTAGGGGGACAGATTCACCCTACGAGCAGTACTTC. Its protein product is CSVVGRGTDSPYEQYF.

V usage is TRBV5-5 and J usage is TRBJ1-2; the D gene is possibly TRBD1 (6 bases). Germline V gene lookup returns CDR1 SGHKS and CDR2 YYEKEE (reference sequence). CDR3 length equals 14 residues. With 1 base removed from V and 4 bases from J, the gap between germline ends came to 11 bases. In DNA form, the CDR3 reads TGTGCCAGCAGCTTGAACAGGGAGACCTATGGCTACACCTTC. Its translation is CASSLNRETYGYTF.

V and J are TRBV27 and TRBJ2-7; 7 nucleotides align to TRBD2. The ends lost 5 bases at V and 0 bases at J; junction bases unmatched: 13. This CDR3 spans 17 amino acids. Germline V CDR1 and CDR2: MNHEY, SMNVEV (reference sequence). The CDR3 DNA reads TGTGCCAGCAGTCCCCGGCGGGGACTACAATTCTCCTACGAGCAGTACTTC. It yields the protein CASSPRRGLQFSYEQYF.

This clone has only one observation. The chain combines TRBV7-2 with TRBJ2-7; 14 nucleotides agree with TRBD2. The CDR3 runs 16 residues. CDR1 SGHTA and CDR2 FQGNSA come from the germline V gene. J gave up 7 bases and V 1 base, and 6 bases lay outside the gene matches. The CDR3: CASSLDGTSGRQEQYF. The CDR3 DNA reads TGTGCCAGCAGCTTAGACGGGACTAGCGGGAGACAAGAGCAGTACTTC.

V gene TRBV28 combines with J gene TRBJ1-1; perhaps TRBD1 as D (5 bases). The CDR3 has 15 amino acids. V lost 7 bases and J lost 3, with 18 bases in between. Germline loops: CDR1 MDHEN, CDR2 SYDVKM. CDR3 loop: CASNGQGSGDTEAFF. The CDR3 DNA follows: TGTGCCAGCAATGGTCAGGGTTCAGGAGACACTGAAGCTTTCTTT.

This chain joins TRBV27 and TRBJ2-7; TRBD2 matches at 9 bases. Trimming took 10 bases from V and 2 from J; bases not matched to a gene: 6. Germline CDR1 is MNHEY and CDR2 is SMNVEV (reference sequence). The CDR3 extends over 13 amino acids. CDR3 DNA sequence: TGTGCCACCCGGCGGGAGGGCCCCTACGAGCAGTACTTC. Residues: CATRREGPYEQYF.

The V gene is TRBV15, the J gene TRBJ2-3; D may be TRBD1 (5 bases). With 1 base removed from V and 8 bases from J, the gap between germline ends came to 13 bases. This CDR3 contains 14 residues. Looked up from germline, CDR1 is LNHNV and CDR2 is YYDKDF (reference sequence). CDR3 in amino acids: CATSRGSGKGTQYF. DNA for the CDR3: TGTGCCACCAGCAGAGGGTCAGGGAAGGGTACGCAGTATTTT.

V usage is TRBV2 and J usage is TRBJ1-5; D gene ambiguous. From germline, CDR1 is SNHLY and CDR2 FYNNEI. This CDR3 is built from 11 residues. Between the trimmed V and J ends, which lost 6 bases and 5 bases, there was a span of 5 bases. The CDR3 loop is CASSPDQPQHF. As DNA, the CDR3 is TGTGCCAGCAGCCCGGATCAGCCCCAGCATTTT.

The chain combines TRBV19 with TRBJ1-5; TRBD1 might be the D (5 bases). Trimming pared 7 bases from V and 4 bases from J, leaving 17 bases between. CDR3 size: 15 residues. The V gene's germline CDR1 is LNHDA and CDR2 SQIVND (reference sequence). The CDR3 here is CASTFGAGMNQPQHF. The CDR3 DNA is TGTGCCAGTACCTTTGGGGCAGGGATGAATCAGCCCCAGCATTTT.

The CDR3 nucleotides read TGTGCCAGCAGTTTCGGGAGCCGATCGAACACCGGGGAGCTGTTTTTT. The encoded protein is CASSFGSRSNTGELFF. The rearrangement uses TRBV28 and TRBJ2-2, with D tentatively TRBD2 (6 bases). Trimming stripped 3 bases from V and 0 bases from J, with 11 bases between. The germline gives CDR1 MDHEN, CDR2 SYDVKM. There are 16 residues in the CDR3.

The J gene is TRBJ1-4, the V gene TRBV5-4, with D possibly TRBD1 on 5 matching bases. The CDR3 runs 16 residues. Deletions cut 5 bases from V and 0 bases from J, with 14 bases between. The germline gives CDR1 SGHNT, CDR2 YYREEE (reference sequence). The CDR3 DNA is TGTGCCAGCAGTCTAAAACAGGTTACAACTAATGAAAAACTGTTTTTT. Translated: CASSLKQVTTNEKLFF.

V and J are TRBV28 and TRBJ1-3; 8 bases match TRBD1. CDR1 and CDR2 from the germline V gene are MDHEN and SYDVKM. Germline trimming cut 4 bases from V and 5 bases from J; bases unmatched to any gene: 4. This CDR3 region has 14 residues. CDR3 amino acids: CASSSGGRRNTIYF. In DNA, the CDR3 is TGTGCCAGCAGTTCAGGGGGCCGGAGAAACACCATATATTTT.

This chain links TRBV19 with TRBJ1-6; 9 nucleotides align to TRBD1. The CDR3 runs 14 residues. Looked up from germline, CDR1 is LNHDA and CDR2 is SQIVND (reference sequence). V lost 5 bases to trimming and J lost 9 bases; unmatched junction nucleotides: 5. This CDR3 reads CASSSDRGTSPLHF. DNA for the CDR3: TGTGCCAGTAGTTCAGACAGGGGGACTTCACCCCTCCACTTT. Variable domain in full (rest from reference TRBV19 and TRBJ1-6): DGGITQSPKYLFRKEGQNVTLSCEQNLNHDAMYWYRQDPGQGLRLIYYSQIVNDFQKGDIAEGYSVSREKKESFPLTVTSAQKNPTAFYLCASSSDRGTSPLHFGNGTRLTVT.